Included here is one TCR beta chain sequence, with context. No antigen is known for it. This sample stems from a study of blood T cells in healthy people across ages. Study-wide findings and caveats: The long-lived group displayed more naive CD4+ cells, plus higher diversity, than the aged donors did. TCR beta diversity per million T cells fell roughly linearly with age.

V lost 0 bases to trimming and J lost 2 bases, with 14 bases between them. From germline, CDR1 is SGHTA and CDR2 FQGNSA. This CDR3 contains 18 residues. Combining a sample-barcoded 5' primer with a J-beta primer mix, a second PCR ran for about 7 to 11 cycles. TCRdb re-called the 5' RACE reads with MiXCR, one entry per CDR3 protein. This sample has 850,000 to 1,100,000 distinct CDR3 sequences, with around two fifths found just once. Material: blood. This sequence was found in a man between 18 and 29 years old in good health. J is TRBJ1-6 and V is TRBV7-2, with no clear D. CDR3 in amino acids: CASSLAASVFPYNSPLHF. CDR3 sequence (DNA): TGTGCCAGCAGCTTAGCGGCCTCGGTTTTCCCCTATAATTCACCCCTCCACTTT.